This TCR beta chain was observed in a study of breast tumors, draining lymph nodes, adjacent tissues. The study's findings and limits: Tumor repertoires ranked between lymph nodes and nontumor tissue in diversity, with V and J gene preferences. That most tumor T cells come from lymph nodes remained unproven. Luminal-like breast cancer showed significantly greater tumor-nontumor repertoire similarity than basal-like breast cancer did.

CDR1 and CDR2 from the germline V gene are SGHTS and YDEGEE. V was trimmed by 2 bases and J by 7 bases, leaving 6 bases between them. The CDR3 covers 12 residues. The lymph nodes were axillary draining lymph nodes from breast cancer patients. In its sample, this clonotype was seen many times. Its target is not known. TCRdb passed the multiplex PCR reads through MiXCR, listing each CDR3 protein once. The data contain approximately 150,000 distinct CDR3 sequences, roughly 33% of them singletons. Source material: axillary lymph node tissue. This chain joins TRBV5-8 and TRBJ1-4; unclear D gene. This receptor was obtained from a female donor with breast cancer. Some clones in this sample may be carry-over from other donors' samples. CDR3 coding DNA: TGTGCCAGCAGCTTTGGAGCTGAAAAACTGTTTTTT. This encodes CASSFGAEKLFF. Full variable domain (outside the CDR3, taken from reference TRBV5-8 and TRBJ1-4): EAGVTQSPTHLIKTRGQQATLRCSPISGHTSVYWYQQALGLGLQFLLWYDEGEERNRGNFPPRFSGRQFPNYSSELNVNALELEDSALYLCASSFGAEKLFFGSGTQLSVL.